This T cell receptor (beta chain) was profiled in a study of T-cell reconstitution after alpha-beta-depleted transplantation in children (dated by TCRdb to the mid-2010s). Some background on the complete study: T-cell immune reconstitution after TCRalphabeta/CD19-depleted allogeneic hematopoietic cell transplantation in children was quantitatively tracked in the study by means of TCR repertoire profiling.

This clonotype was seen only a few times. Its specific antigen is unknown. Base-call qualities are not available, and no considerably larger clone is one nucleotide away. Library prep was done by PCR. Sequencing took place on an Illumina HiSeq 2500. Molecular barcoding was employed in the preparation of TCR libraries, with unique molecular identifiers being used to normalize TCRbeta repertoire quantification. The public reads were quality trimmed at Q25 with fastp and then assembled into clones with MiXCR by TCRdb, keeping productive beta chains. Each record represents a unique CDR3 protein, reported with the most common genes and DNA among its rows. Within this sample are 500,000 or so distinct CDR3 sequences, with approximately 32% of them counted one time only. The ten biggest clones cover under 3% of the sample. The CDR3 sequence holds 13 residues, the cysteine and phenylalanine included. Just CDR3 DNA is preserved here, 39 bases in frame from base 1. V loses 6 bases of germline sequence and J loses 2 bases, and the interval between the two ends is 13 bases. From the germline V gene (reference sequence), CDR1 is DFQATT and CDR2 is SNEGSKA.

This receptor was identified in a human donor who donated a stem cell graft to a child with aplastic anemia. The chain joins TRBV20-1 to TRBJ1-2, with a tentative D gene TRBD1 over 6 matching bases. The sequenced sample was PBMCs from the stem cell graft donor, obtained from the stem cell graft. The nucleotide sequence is TGCAGTGCATGGGACACTTACAACTATGGCTACACCTTC. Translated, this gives CSAWDTYNYGYTF.